Following are 20 T cell receptor beta chains from one sample sequenced in a study of cytomegalovirus exposure and HLA in healthy donors. Both 60 Vbeta primers and 13 Jbeta primers went into the PCR. The method was immunoSEQ multiplex PCR; TCRdb's version includes in-frame clones alone and lacks a portion of them. The sample gives about 110,000 clones, about 76% of which show up once; around 5% is in the top ten. Sequencing was done on a sample of PBMCs. These receptors came from a man between 25 and 39 years old in good health and CMV-seropositive.

J is TRBJ2-7 and V is TRBV19, with TRBD1 matching over 10 bases. The CDR3 covers 14 residues. The trim removed 3 bases at V and 4 bases at J, leaving 3 bases unmatched. From germline, CDR1 is LNHDA and CDR2 SQIVND (reference sequence). DNA of the CDR3: TGTGCCAGTAGTATCGACAGGGGGCGTTACGAGCAGTACTTC. Protein: CASSIDRGRYEQYF.

On this clone itself: A junction end diverges from the germline sequence, so it may reflect a read error. V gene TRBV30 combines with J gene TRBJ2-6, with 11 bases that match TRBD1. CDR1 and CDR2 (germline): GTSNPN, SVGIG (reference sequence). CDR3 length: 16 residues. CDR3 nucleotides: TGTGCCTGGACTCTGGACAGGGGGCGTGGGGCCAACGTCCTGCCTTTC. This gives the protein CAWTLDRGRGANVLPF.

The chain combines TRBV7-2 with TRBJ2-5, with D perhaps matching TRBD1 (6 bases). Judging by the DNA end, TRBJ2-7 fits better; the J call may be wrong. CDR1 SGHTA and CDR2 FQGNSA come from the germline V gene. The CDR3 loop spans 14 amino acids. The chain's CDR3 is CASSLVQGLGEQYF. The CDR3 DNA reads TGTGCCAGCAGCTTAGTTCAGGGGCTGGGCGAGCAGTACTTC.

A word on this clone: The conserved final phenylalanine or tryptophan is absent from the CDR3, which likely points to a read error. The DNA is left out, because the CDR3 cannot be placed on it with certainty; the CDR3 is given as TCRdb lists it. The chain couples TRBV2 to TRBJ1-2; the D segment call TRBD1 is taken from the table without a DNA check. CDR1 and CDR2 (germline): SNHLY, FYNNEI. The CDR3 region is 11 residues in length, termini included. The CDR3 region is CASSGNRGQSL.

This clone was found once. This rearrangement joins TRBV27 to TRBJ1-2; maybe TRBD1 (6 bases). There are 13 residues in the CDR3. Trimming took off 6 bases at V and 5 bases at J, with 13 bases between the two ends. Germline assignment: CDR1 MNHEY and CDR2 SMNVEV (reference sequence). The DNA of the CDR3 is TGTGCCAGCAGCCGTGACAGGTTTTATGGCTACACCTTC. It specifies CASSRDRFYGYTF.

The J gene is TRBJ1-1, the V gene TRBV28; D ambiguous. Germline values: CDR1 MDHEN, CDR2 SYDVKM. The CDR3 spans 15 residues. The germline V and J ends were trimmed by 8 bases and 3 bases, with 19 bases remaining between them. The CDR3 DNA sequence: TGTGCCAGCCCAGGCCTAAACGGGGTCTACACTGAAGCTTTCTTT. Amino acids: CASPGLNGVYTEAFF.

J is TRBJ2-3 and V is TRBV10-1, with 9 nucleotides matching TRBD1. The CDR3 totals 14 residues. J was trimmed by 4 bases and V by 6 bases; bases with no gene match: 5. Looked up from germline, CDR1 is WNHNN and CDR2 is SYGVQD (reference sequence). The DNA for the CDR3 is TGCGCCAGCAGGGGGGACAGGGACCCAGATACGCAGTATTTT. Translating gives CASRGDRDPDTQYF.

Only a few counts were recorded for this clone. This chain uses TRBV4-3 with TRBJ1-4, with D tentatively TRBD1 (6 bases). This CDR3 comprises 15 residues. Looked up from germline, CDR1 is LGHNA and CDR2 is YSLEER. V lost 4 bases to trimming and J lost 7 bases, with 16 bases between them. CDR3 in amino acids: CASSPLGGTGEKLFF. The CDR3 region has the DNA TGCGCCAGCAGCCCTCTAGGGGGAACCGGTGAAAAACTGTTTTTT.

This sequence joins TRBV15 and TRBJ2-5; 8 nucleotides line up with TRBD1. Trimming took 2 bases from V and 2 from J; bases not matched to a gene: 7. Germline CDR1 is LNHNV and CDR2 is YYDKDF (reference sequence). CDR3 length: 16 residues. The CDR3 sequence is CATSRTLQGGQETQYF. CDR3 in DNA: TGTGCCACCAGCAGAACCTTACAGGGGGGACAAGAGACCCAGTACTTC.

The chain has TRBV5-6 and TRBJ1-4; no reliable D call. The CDR3 has 15 amino acids. Germline V gives CDR1 SGHDT, CDR2 YYEEEE. Trimming removed 1 base from V and 5 bases from J, with 12 bases in between. CDR3 bases: TGTGCCAGCAGCTTGAGTCACACATCGAATGAAAAACTGTTTTTT. Translation: CASSLSHTSNEKLFF.

The chain has TRBV5-4 and TRBJ2-3, with 9 bases lining up with TRBD2. The ends lost 2 bases at V and 6 bases at J; junction bases unmatched: 10. The CDR3 extends over 16 amino acids. CDR1 is SGHNT, CDR2 YYREEE, per germline (reference sequence). In nucleotides, the CDR3 is TGTGCCAGCAGCTTACGACTAGCGGAGGGGGTGGATACGCAGTATTTT. Translated, it gives CASSLRLAEGVDTQYF. The full variable domain, in which reference TRBV5-4 and TRBJ2-3 provide the parts outside the CDR3, is ETGVTQSPTHLIKTRGQQVTLRCSSQSGHNTVSWYQQALGQGPQFIFQYYREEENGRGNFPPRFSGLQFPNYSSELNVNALELDDSALYLCASSLRLAEGVDTQYFGPGTRLTVL.

This sequence joins TRBV29-1 and TRBJ2-1; a weak D match, TRBD2 (6 bases). The CDR3 has 13 residues. Germline CDR1 and CDR2: SQVTM and ANQGSEA. Trimming pared 4 bases from V and 7 bases from J, leaving 14 bases between. The CDR3 DNA is TGCAGCGTTGGGAGGGGTGATTGGAATGAGCAGTTCTTC. Amino acids: CSVGRGDWNEQFF.

The gene calls are TRBV6-1 and TRBJ2-1; 9 nucleotides agree with TRBD2. Germline CDR1 and CDR2: MNHNS and SASEGT. The CDR3 contains 14 residues. V lost 1 base and J lost 10; bases outside the gene matches: 5. CDR3 sequence (DNA): TGTGCCAGCAGTGAAGTCCTAGCGGGGTTGGAGCAGTTCTTC. It codes for CASSEVLAGLEQFF.

The genes are TRBV11-3 and TRBJ2-3; 13 nucleotides line up with TRBD2. Germline V gene lookup returns CDR1 SGHNT and CDR2 YENEEA. The J segment lost 11 bases and the V segment lost 5 bases, leaving 7 bases of the junction unmatched. The CDR3 runs 14 residues. DNA of the CDR3: TGTGCCAGCAGCCGGGGACTAGCGGGGTCGGGGCAGTATTTT. Its translation: CASSRGLAGSGQYF. Complete variable domain (other parts from reference TRBV11-3 and TRBJ2-3): EAGVVQSPRYKIIEKKQPVAFWCNPISGHNTLYWYLQNLGQGPELLIRYENEEAVDDSQLPKDRFSAERLKGVDSTLKIQPAELGDSAVYLCASSRGLAGSGQYFGPGTRLTVL.

The gene calls are TRBV18 and TRBJ1-2; no clear D gene. The germline V and J ends were trimmed by 2 bases and 4 bases, with 11 bases remaining between them. Germline CDR1 KGHSH, CDR2 LQKENI. There are 14 residues in the CDR3. CDR3 bases: TGTGCCAGCTCACCATCTGAGAATCTCTATGGCTACACCTTC. This codes for CASSPSENLYGYTF.

The V gene is TRBV7-9, the J gene TRBJ2-7; unclear D gene. The CDR3 has 13 amino acids. Trimming pared 5 bases from V and 4 bases from J, leaving 12 bases between. In germline, CDR1 is SEHNR, CDR2 FQNEAQ (reference sequence). The CDR3 loop is CASSQMQAYEQYF. Written as DNA, the CDR3 is TGTGCCAGCAGCCAAATGCAGGCATACGAGCAGTACTTC. The full variable domain, with the rest looked up from reference TRBV7-9 and TRBJ2-7, is DTGVSQNPRHKITKRGQNVTFRCDPISEHNRLYWYRQTLGQGPEFLTYFQNEAQLEKSRLLSDRFSAERPKGSFSTLEIQRTEQGDSAMYLCASSQMQAYEQYFGPGTRLTVT.

This clone was observed a handful of times. V gene TRBV4-1 combines with J gene TRBJ1-1, with a possible D match to TRBD1 (5 bases). Trimming took 3 bases from V and 5 from J, leaving 13 bases between them. This CDR3 contains 14 residues. Germline assignment: CDR1 MGHRA and CDR2 YSYEKL. CDR3 region: CASSQARVGTEAFF. The CDR3 DNA is TGCGCCAGCAGCCAGGCCAGGGTCGGGACTGAAGCTTTCTTT.

V usage is TRBV18 and J usage is TRBJ2-1, with TRBD2 matching 9 bases. Germline CDR1 and CDR2: KGHSH and LQKENI. The CDR3 loop spans 15 amino acids. The V and J ends lost 2 bases and 9 bases, in that order; junction bases with no gene match: 8. The CDR3 loop reads CASSPNGGGAVEQFF. The CDR3 nucleotides read TGTGCCAGCTCACCAAATGGCGGGGGGGCGGTTGAGCAGTTCTTC.

The V call is TRBV2, the J call TRBJ1-1, with D perhaps TRBD1 (5 bases). The germline V gene encodes CDR1 SNHLY and CDR2 FYNNEI. Trimming cost V 5 bases and J 4 bases, with 17 bases left between them. The CDR3 length is 15 residues. The CDR3 loop is CASSRWPQGGTEAFF. In DNA, the CDR3 is TGTGCCAGCAGTCGGTGGCCTCAGGGAGGCACTGAAGCTTTCTTT.

The chain combines TRBV7-9 with TRBJ2-3, with unresolved D. Germline CDR1 and CDR2: SEHNR and FQNEAQ (reference sequence). V gave up 3 bases and J gave up 6 bases, with 13 bases separating them. This CDR3 is built from 14 residues. CDR3 sequence: CASSLLLTSDTQYF. CDR3 bases: TGTGCCAGCAGCTTGTTACTTACTTCGGATACGCAGTATTTT.